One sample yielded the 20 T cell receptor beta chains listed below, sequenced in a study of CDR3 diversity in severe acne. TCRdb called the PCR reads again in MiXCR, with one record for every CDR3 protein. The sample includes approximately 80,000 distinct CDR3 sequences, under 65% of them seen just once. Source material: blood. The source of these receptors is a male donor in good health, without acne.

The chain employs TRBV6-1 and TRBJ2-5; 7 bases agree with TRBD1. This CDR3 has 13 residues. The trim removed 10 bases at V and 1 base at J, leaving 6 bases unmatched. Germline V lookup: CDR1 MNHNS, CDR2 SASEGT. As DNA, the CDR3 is TGTGCCATGTCAACAGGGGTCCAAGAGACCCAGTACTTC. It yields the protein CAMSTGVQETQYF.

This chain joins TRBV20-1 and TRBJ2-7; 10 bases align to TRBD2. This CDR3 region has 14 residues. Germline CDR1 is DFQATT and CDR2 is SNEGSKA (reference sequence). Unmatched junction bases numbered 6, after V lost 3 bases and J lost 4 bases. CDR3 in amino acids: CSASTGTSEYEQYF. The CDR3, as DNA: TGCAGTGCTAGCACCGGGACTAGCGAGTACGAGCAGTACTTC.

The CDR3 region is CASSLVGQGFVNQPQHF. Written as DNA, the CDR3 is TGTGCCAGCAGTTTGGTGGGACAGGGGTTTGTCAATCAGCCCCAGCATTTT. The chain combines TRBV28 with TRBJ1-5, with 10 bases fitting TRBD1. The CDR3 consists of 17 residues. V dropped 3 bases and J dropped 3; count of bases not matched to a gene: 8. Germline V gives CDR1 MDHEN, CDR2 SYDVKM.

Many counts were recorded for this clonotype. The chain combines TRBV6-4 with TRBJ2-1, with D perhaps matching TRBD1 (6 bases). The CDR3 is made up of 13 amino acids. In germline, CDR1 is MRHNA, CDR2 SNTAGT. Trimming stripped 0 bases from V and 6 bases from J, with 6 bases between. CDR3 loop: CASSDSDSNEQFF. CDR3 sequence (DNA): TGTGCCAGCAGTGACTCGGACAGCAATGAGCAGTTCTTC.

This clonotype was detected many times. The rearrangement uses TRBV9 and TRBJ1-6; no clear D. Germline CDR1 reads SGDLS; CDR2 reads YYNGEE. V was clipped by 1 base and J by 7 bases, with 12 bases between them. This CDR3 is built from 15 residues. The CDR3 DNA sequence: TGTGCCAGCAGCGTATCGAACAGTGCGAATTCACCCCTCCACTTT. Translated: CASSVSNSANSPLHF.

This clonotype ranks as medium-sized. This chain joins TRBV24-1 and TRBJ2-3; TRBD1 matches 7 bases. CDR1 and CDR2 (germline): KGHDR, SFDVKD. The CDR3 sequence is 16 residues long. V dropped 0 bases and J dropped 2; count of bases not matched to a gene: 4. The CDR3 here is CATSDLRGTDTDTQYF. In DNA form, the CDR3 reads TGTGCCACCAGTGATTTGCGTGGGACAGACACAGATACGCAGTATTTT.

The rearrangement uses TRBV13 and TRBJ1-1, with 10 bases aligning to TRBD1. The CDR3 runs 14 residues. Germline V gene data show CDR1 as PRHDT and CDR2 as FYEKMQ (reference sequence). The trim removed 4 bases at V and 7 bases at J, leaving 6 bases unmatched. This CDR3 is CASSSTGTGVEAFF. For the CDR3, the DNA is TGTGCCAGCAGCTCTACCGGGACAGGGGTTGAAGCTTTCTTT. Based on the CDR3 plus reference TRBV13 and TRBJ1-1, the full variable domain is AAGVIQSPRHLIKEKRETATLKCYPIPRHDTVYWYQQGPGQDPQFLISFYEKMQSDKGSIPDRFSAQQFSDYHSELNMSSLELGDSALYFCASSSTGTGVEAFFGQGTRLTVV.

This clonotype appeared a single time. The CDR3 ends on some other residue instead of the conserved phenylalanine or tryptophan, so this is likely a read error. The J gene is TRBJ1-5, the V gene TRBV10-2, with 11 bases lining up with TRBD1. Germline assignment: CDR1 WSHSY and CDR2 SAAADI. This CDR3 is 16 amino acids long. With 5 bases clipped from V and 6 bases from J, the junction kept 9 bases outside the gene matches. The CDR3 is CASSSPGQGARQPQHS. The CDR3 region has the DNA TGCGCCAGCAGTTCCCCCGGACAGGGGGCGCGTCAGCCCCAGCATTCT.

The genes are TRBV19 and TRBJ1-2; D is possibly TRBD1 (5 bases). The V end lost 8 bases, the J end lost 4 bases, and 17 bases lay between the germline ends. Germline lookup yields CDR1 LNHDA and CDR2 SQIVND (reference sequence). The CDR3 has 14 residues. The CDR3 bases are TGTGCCAGTGTTACAGGACCCCAAACCTATGGCTACACCTTC. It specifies CASVTGPQTYGYTF.

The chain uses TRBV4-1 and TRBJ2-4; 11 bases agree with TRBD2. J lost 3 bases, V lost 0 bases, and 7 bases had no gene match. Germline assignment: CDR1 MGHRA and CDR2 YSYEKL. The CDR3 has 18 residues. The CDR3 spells CASSQDSGGAFVKNIQYF. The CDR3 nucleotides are TGCGCCAGCAGCCAAGATAGCGGGGGGGCTTTTGTCAAAAACATTCAGTACTTC.

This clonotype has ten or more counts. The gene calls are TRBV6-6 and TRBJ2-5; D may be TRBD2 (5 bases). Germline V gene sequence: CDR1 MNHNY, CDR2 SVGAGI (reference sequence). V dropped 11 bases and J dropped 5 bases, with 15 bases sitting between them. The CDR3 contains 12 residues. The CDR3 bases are TGTGCCGGCTGTAGCCCGGGGGAGACCCAGTACTTC. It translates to CAGCSPGETQYF.

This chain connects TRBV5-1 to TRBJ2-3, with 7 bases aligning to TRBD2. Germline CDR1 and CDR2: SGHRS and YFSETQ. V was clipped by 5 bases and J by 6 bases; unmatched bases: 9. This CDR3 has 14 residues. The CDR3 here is CASRGGGLRDTQYF. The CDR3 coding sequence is TGCGCCAGCAGGGGGGGAGGGCTCAGGGATACGCAGTATTTT.

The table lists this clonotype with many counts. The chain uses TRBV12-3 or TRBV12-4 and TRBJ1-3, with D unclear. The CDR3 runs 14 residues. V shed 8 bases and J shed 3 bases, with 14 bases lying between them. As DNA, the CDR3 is TGTGCCAGCTTAAGGTTCTCTGGTGGAAACACCATATATTTT. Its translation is CASLRFSGGNTIYF.

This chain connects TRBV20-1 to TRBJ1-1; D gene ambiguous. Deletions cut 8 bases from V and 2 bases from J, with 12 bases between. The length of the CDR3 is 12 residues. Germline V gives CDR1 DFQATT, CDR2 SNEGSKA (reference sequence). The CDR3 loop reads CSFRPGNTEAFF. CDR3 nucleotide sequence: TGCAGTTTTCGGCCGGGTAACACTGAAGCTTTCTTT.

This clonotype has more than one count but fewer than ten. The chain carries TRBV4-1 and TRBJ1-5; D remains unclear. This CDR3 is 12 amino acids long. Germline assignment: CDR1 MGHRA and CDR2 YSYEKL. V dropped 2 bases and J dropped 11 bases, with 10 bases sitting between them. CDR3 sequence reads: CASSQSGGSQHF. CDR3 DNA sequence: TGCGCCAGCAGCCAATCAGGAGGTTCCCAGCATTTT.

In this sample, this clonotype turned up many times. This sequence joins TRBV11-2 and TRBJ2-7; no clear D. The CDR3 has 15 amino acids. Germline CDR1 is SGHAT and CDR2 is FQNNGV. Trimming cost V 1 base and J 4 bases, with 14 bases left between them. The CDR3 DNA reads TGTGCCAGCAGCTTAGGGGTACAGTTTCCGTACGAGCAGTACTTC. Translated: CASSLGVQFPYEQYF.

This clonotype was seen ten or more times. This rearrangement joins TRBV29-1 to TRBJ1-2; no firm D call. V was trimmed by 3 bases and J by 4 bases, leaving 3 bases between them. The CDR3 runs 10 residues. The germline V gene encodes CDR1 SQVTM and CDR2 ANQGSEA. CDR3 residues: CSVDSYGYTF. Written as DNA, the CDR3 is TGCAGCGTTGACAGCTATGGCTACACCTTC. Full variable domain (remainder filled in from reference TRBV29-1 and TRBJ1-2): SAVISQKPSRDICQRGTSLTIQCQVDSQVTMMFWYRQQPGQSLTLIATANQGSEATYESGFVIDKFPISRPNLTFSTLTVSNMSPEDSSIYLCSVDSYGYTFGSGTRLTVV.

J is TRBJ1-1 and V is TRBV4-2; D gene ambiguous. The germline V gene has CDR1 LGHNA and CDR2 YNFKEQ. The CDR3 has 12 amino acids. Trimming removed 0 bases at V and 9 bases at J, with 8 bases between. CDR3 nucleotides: TGTGCCAGCAGCCAAGATACCTGGAAAGCTTTCTTT. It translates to CASSQDTWKAFF.

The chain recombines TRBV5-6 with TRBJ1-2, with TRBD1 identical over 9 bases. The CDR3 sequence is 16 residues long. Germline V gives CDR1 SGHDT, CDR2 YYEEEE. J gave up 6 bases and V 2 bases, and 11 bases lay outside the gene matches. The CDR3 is CASSFGDRAKSDGYTF. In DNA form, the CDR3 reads TGTGCCAGCAGCTTTGGGGACAGGGCTAAGTCTGATGGCTACACCTTC.

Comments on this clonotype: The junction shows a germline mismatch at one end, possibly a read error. The CDR3 loop reads CASSLQPQHF. The DNA for the CDR3 is TGCGCCAGCAGCTTGCAGCCACAGCATTTT. The genes are TRBV5-1 and TRBJ1-5; D unclear. The CDR3 has 10 residues. CDR1 is SGHRS and CDR2 is YFSETQ in the germline V gene.